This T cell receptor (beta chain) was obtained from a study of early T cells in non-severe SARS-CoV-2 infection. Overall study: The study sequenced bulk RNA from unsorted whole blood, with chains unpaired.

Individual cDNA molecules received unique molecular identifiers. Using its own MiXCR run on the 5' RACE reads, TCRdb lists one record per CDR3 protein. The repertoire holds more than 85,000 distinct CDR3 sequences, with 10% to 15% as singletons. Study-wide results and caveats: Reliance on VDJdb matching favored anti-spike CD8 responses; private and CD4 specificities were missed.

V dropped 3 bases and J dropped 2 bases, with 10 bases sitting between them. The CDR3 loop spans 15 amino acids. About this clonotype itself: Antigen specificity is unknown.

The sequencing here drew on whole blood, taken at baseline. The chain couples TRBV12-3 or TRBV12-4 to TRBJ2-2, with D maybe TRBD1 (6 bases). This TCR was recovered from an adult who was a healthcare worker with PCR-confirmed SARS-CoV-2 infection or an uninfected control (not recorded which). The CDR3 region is CASSLGASNTGELFF. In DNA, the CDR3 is TGTGCCAGCAGTTTGGGGGCCAGCAACACCGGGGAGCTGTTTTTT.